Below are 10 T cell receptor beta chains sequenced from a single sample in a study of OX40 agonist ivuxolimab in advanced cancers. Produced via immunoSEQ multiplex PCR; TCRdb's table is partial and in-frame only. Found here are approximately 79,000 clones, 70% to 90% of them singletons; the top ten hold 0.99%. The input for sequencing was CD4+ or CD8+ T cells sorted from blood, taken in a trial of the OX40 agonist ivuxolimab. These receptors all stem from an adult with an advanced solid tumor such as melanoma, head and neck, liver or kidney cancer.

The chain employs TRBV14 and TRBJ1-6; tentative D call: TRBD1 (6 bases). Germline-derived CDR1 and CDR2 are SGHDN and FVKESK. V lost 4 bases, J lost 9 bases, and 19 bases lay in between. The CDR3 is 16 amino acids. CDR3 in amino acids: CASSPLTGSLSSPLHF. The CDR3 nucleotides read TGTGCCAGCAGCCCACTGACAGGTTCTCTTTCTTCACCCCTCCACTTT.

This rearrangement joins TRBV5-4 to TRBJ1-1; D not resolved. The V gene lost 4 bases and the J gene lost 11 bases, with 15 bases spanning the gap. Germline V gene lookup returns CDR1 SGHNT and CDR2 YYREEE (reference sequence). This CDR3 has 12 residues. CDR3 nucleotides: TGTGCCAGCAGCGCTCGCGGTTGGGAGGCTTTCTTT. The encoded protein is CASSARGWEAFF.

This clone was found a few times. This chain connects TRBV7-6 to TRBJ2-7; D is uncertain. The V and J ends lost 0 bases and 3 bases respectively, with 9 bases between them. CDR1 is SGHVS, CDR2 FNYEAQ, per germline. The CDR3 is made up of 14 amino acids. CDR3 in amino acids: CASSLALHSYEQYF. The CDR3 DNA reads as TGTGCCAGCAGCTTAGCGCTACACAGCTACGAGCAGTACTTC.

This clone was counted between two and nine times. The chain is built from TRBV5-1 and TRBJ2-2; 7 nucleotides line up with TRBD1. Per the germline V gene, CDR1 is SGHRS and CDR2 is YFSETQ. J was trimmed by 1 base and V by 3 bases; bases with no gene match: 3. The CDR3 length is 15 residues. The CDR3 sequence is CASSSTGWNTGELFF. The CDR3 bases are TGCGCCAGCAGCTCGACAGGGTGGAACACCGGGGAGCTGTTTTTT.

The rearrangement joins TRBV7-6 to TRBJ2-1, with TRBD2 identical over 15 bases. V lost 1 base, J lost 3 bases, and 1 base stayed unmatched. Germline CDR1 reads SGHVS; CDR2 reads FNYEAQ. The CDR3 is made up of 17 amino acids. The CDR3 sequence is CASSLGTSGRGYNEQFF. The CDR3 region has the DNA TGTGCCAGCAGCTTAGGGACTAGCGGGAGGGGCTACAATGAGCAGTTCTTC.

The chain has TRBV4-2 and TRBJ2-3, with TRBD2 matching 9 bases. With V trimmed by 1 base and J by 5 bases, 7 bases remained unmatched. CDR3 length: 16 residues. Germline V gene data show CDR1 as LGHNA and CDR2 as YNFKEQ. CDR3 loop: CASSQVQGGRVDTQYF. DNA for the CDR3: TGTGCCAGCAGCCAAGTTCAGGGCGGGAGGGTAGATACGCAGTATTTT.

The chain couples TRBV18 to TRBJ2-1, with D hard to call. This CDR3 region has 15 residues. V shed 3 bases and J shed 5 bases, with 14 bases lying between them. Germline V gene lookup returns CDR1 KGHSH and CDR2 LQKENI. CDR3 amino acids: CASSPILTRNNEQFF. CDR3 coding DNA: TGTGCCAGCTCACCTATACTGACCAGGAACAATGAGCAGTTCTTC.

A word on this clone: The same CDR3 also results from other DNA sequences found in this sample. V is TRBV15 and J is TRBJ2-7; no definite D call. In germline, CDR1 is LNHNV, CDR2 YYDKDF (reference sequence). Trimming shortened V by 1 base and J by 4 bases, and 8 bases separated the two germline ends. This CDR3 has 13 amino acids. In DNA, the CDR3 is TGTGCCACCAGCAGAGTAGATAGTTACGAGCAGTACTTC. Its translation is CATSRVDSYEQYF.

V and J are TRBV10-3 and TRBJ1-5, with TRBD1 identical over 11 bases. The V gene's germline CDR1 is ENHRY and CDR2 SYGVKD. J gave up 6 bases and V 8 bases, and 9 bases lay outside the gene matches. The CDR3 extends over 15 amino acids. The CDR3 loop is CAIGVDRGQIQPQHF. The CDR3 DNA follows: TGTGCCATCGGAGTGGACAGGGGGCAAATTCAGCCCCAGCATTTT.

The CDR3 nucleotides read TGTGCCAGCAGCTTGGACGGGAGGGGTGGAAACACCATATATTTT. The encoded protein is CASSLDGRGGNTIYF. The J gene is TRBJ1-3, the V gene TRBV5-5, with D possibly TRBD1 on 5 matching bases. V was pared by 0 bases and J by 3 bases, with 10 bases between. The germline CDR1 and CDR2 sequences are SGHKS and YYEKEE (reference sequence). This CDR3 region has 15 residues.